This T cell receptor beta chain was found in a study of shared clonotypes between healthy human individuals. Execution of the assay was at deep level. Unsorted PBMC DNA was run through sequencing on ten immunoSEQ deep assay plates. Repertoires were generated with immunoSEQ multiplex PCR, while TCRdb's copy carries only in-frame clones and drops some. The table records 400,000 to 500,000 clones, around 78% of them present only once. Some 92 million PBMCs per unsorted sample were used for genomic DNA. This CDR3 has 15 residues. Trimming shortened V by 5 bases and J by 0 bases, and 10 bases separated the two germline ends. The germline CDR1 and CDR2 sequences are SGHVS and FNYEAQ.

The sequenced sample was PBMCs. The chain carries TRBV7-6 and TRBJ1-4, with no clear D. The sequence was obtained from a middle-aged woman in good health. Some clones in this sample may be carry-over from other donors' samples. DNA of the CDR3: TGTGCCAGCAGCCCCACACCTGCAACTAATGAAAAACTGTTTTTT. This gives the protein CASSPTPATNEKLFF.